This T cell receptor beta chain was profiled in a study of vaccination effects on CD4 cells after COVID-19. The repertoire was sequenced with immunoSEQ multiplex PCR; TCRdb's copy has only in-frame clones and lacks some. Among about 45,000 clones listed, more than 60% were seen once. To note about this clone: What it binds is unknown.

Ahead of sequencing, the ViraFEST assay grew antigen-specific CD4+ T cells using viral peptide pools. When less than 11 days of culture had elapsed, CD4+ T cells were isolated. By PCR, the person was confirmed to have had SARS-CoV-2 infection between March and December 2020. The material sequenced was CD4+ T cells from PBMCs cultured with a peptide pool, taken before COVID-19 vaccination. This TCR was recovered from a human donor who had a prior SARS-CoV-2 infection.

CDR3 residues: CASSQVLGQGPYEQYF. The DNA of the CDR3 is TGCGCCAGCAGCCAAGTTTTGGGACAGGGTCCCTACGAGCAGTACTTC. This chain uses TRBV4-3 with TRBJ2-7, with 9 nucleotides matching TRBD1. J lost 2 bases, V lost 1 base, and 6 bases had no gene match. CDR1 and CDR2 from the germline V gene are LGHNA and YSLEER. The CDR3 totals 16 residues.